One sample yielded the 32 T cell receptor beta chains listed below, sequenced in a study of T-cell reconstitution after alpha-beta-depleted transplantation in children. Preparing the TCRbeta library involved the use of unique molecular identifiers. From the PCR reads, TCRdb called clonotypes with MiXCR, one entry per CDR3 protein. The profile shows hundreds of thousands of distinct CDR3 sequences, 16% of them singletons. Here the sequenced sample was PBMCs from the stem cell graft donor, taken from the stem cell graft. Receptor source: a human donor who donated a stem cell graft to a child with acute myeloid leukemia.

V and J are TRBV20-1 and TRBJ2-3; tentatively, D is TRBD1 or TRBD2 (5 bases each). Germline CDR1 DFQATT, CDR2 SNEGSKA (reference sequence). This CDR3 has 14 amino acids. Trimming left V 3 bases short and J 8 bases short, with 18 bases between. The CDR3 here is CSARDSGAAGTQYF. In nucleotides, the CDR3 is TGCAGTGCTAGGGACTCCGGGGCGGCGGGTACGCAGTATTTT.

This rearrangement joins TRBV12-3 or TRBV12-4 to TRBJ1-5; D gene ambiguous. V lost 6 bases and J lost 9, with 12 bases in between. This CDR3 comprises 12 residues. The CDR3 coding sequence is TGTGCCAGCAGCCTCCATGGTTGGCCCCAGCATTTT. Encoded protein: CASSLHGWPQHF.

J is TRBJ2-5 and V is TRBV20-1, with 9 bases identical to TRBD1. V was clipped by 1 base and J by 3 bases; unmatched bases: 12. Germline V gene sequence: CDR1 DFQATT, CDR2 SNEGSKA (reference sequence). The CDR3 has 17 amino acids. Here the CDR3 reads CSARVMGPGQGEETQYF. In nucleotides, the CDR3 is TGCAGTGCTAGAGTTATGGGTCCGGGACAGGGAGAAGAGACCCAGTACTTC.

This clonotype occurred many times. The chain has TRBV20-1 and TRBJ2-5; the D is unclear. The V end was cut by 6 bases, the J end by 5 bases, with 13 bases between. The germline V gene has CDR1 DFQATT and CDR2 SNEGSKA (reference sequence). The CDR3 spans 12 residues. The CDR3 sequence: CSARMTEETQYF. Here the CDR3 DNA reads TGCAGTGCCAGGATGACTGAGGAGACCCAGTACTTC.

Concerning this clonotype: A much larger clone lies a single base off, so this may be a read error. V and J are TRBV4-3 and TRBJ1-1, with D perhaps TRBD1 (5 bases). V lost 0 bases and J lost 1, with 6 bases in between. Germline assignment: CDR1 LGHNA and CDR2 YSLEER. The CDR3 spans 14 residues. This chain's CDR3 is CASSQDGANTEAFF. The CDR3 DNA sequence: TGCGCCAGCAGCCAAGATGGGGCGAACACTGAAGCTTTCTTT.

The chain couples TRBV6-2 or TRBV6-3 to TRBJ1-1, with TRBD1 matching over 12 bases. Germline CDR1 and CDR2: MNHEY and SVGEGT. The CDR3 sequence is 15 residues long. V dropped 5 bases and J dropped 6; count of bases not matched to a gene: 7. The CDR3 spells CASSRRDRGLAEAFF. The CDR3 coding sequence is TGTGCCAGCAGTCGCCGGGACAGGGGGCTCGCTGAAGCTTTCTTT.

The CDR3 loop is CASRGGRNEQFF. CDR3 DNA sequence: TGCGCCAGCAGGGGGGGCAGGAATGAGCAGTTCTTC. The V gene is TRBV5-1, the J gene TRBJ2-1; the D gene could be TRBD1 or TRBD2 (6 bases each). Germline V gives CDR1 SGHRS, CDR2 YFSETQ. This CDR3 has 12 amino acids. Trimming pared 5 bases from V and 7 bases from J, leaving 10 bases between.

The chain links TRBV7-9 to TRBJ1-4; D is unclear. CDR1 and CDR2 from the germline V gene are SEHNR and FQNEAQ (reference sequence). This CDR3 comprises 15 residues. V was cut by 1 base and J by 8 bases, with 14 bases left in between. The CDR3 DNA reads TGTGCCAGCAGCTTAGGGCCTGGGCCTCTCGAAAAACTGTTTTTT. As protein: CASSLGPGPLEKLFF.

The CDR3, as DNA: TGCGCCAGCAGCTCTCGTGGCGACACCGGGGAGCTGTTTTTT. This translates into CASSSRGDTGELFF. The chain joins TRBV5-1 to TRBJ2-2; D gene ambiguous. V gave up 3 bases and J gave up 3 bases, with 9 bases separating them. CDR3 length: 14 residues. The germline gives CDR1 SGHRS, CDR2 YFSETQ. The full variable domain, with the rest looked up from reference TRBV5-1 and TRBJ2-2, is KAGVTQTPRYLIKTRGQQVTLSCSPISGHRSVSWYQQTPGQGLQFLFEYFSETQRNKGNFPGRFSGRQFSNSRSEMNVSTLELGDSALYLCASSSRGDTGELFFGEGSRLTVL.

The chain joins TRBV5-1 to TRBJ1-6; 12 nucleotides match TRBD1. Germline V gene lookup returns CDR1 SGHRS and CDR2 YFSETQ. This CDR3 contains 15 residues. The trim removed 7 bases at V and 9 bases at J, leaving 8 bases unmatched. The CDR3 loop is CASASGQGARSPLHF. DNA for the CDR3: TGCGCCAGCGCCTCGGGACAGGGGGCGCGTTCACCCCTCCACTTT. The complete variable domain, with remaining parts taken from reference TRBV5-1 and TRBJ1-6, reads KAGVTQTPRYLIKTRGQQVTLSCSPISGHRSVSWYQQTPGQGLQFLFEYFSETQRNKGNFPGRFSGRQFSNSRSEMNVSTLELGDSALYLCASASGQGARSPLHFGNGTRLTVT.

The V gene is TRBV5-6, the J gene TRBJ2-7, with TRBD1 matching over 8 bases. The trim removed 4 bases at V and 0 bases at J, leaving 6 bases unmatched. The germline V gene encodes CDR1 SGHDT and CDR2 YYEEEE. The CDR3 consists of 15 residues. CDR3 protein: CASSMGQESSYEQYF. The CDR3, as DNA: TGTGCCAGCAGCATGGGACAGGAGAGCTCCTACGAGCAGTACTTC.

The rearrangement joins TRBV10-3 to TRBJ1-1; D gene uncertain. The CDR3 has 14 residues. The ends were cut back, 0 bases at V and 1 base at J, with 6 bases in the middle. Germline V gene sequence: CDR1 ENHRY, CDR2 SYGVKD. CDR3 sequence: CAISESSQNTEAFF. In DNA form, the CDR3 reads TGTGCCATCAGTGAGTCGAGTCAGAACACTGAAGCTTTCTTT.

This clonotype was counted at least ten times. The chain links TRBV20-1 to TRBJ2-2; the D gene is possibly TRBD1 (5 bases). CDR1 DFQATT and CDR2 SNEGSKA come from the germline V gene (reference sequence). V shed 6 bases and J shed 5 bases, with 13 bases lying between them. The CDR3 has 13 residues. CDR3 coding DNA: TGCAGTGCCAACTGGCCAGGGACCGGGGAGCTGTTTTTT. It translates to CSANWPGTGELFF.

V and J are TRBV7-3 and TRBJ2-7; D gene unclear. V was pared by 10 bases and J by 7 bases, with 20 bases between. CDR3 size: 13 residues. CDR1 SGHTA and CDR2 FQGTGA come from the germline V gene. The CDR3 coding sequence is TGTGCCATGAGCTTAACGAGCCAAGGGGAGCAGTACGTC. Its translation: CAMSLTSQGEQYV.

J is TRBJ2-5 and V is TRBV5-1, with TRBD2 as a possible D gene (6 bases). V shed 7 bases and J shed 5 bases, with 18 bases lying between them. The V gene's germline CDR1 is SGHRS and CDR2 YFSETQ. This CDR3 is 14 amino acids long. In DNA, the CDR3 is TGCGCCAGCTCCAGGAGGGGCGAGGGGGAGACCCAGTACTTC. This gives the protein CASSRRGEGETQYF.

The CDR3 spells CASSKAPGQGTMGSPLHF. The CDR3 DNA reads as TGTGCCAGCAGCAAAGCTCCGGGACAGGGGACTATGGGTTCACCCCTCCACTTT. V is TRBV21-1 and J is TRBJ1-6; the table's D call, TRBD1, has no DNA check behind it. TRBV21-1 represents a pseudogene. The CDR3 runs to 18 residues.

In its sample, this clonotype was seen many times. The DNA for the CDR3 is TGTGCCACCACGGCCTCCGGCGGGGGACACAATGAGCAGTTCTTC. Its protein product is CATTASGGGHNEQFF. The chain couples TRBV10-3 to TRBJ2-1, with 7 bases matching TRBD2. V was clipped by 10 bases and J by 5 bases; unmatched bases: 14. Per the germline V gene, CDR1 is ENHRY and CDR2 is SYGVKD. This CDR3 has 15 amino acids.

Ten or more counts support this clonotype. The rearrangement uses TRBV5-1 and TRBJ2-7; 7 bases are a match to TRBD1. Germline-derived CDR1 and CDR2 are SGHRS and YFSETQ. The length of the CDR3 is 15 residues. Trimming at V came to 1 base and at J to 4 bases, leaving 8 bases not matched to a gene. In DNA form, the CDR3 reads TGCGCCAGCAGCTTGTCGTCAGGGGGAGCGTACGAGCAGTACTTC. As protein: CASSLSSGGAYEQYF.

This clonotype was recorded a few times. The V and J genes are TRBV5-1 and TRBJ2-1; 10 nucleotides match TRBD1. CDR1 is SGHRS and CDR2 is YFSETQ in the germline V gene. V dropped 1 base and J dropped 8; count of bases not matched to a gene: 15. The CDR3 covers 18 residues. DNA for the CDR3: TGCGCCAGCAGCTTGTGGGGGACCCGGGACAGGGGATCAGATGAGCAGTTCTTC. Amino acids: CASSLWGTRDRGSDEQFF.

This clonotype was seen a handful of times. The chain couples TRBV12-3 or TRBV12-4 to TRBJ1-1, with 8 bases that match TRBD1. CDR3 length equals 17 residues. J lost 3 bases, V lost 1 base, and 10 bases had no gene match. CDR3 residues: CASSLGLGTGPYTEAFF. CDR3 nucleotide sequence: TGTGCCAGCAGTTTAGGGTTAGGGACAGGCCCCTACACTGAAGCTTTCTTT.

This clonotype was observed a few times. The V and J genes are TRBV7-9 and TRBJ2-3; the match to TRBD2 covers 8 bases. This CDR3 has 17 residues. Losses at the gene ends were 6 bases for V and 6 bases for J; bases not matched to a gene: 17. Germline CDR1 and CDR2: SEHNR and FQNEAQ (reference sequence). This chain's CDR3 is CASRIPTPGLVVDTQYF. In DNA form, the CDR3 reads TGTGCCAGCAGAATCCCAACACCGGGACTAGTGGTGGATACGCAGTATTTT.

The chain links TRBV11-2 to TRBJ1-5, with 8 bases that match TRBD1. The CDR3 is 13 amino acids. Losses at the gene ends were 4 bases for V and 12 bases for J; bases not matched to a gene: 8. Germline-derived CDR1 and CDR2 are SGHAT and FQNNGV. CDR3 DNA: TGTGCCAGCAGCTCAGACAGGGGAAGTAACCAGCATTTT. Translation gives CASSSDRGSNQHF.

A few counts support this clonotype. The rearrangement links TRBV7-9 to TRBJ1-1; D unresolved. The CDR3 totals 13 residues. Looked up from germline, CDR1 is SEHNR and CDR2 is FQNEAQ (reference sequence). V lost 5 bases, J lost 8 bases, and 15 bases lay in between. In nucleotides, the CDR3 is TGTGCCAGCAGCCCTCAAGGGCGGCCCGAAGCTTTCTTT. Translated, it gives CASSPQGRPEAFF. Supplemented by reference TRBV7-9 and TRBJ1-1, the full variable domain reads DTGVSQNPRHKITKRGQNVTFRCDPISEHNRLYWYRQTLGQGPEFLTYFQNEAQLEKSRLLSDRFSAERPKGSFSTLEIQRTEQGDSAMYLCASSPQGRPEAFFGQGTRLTVV.

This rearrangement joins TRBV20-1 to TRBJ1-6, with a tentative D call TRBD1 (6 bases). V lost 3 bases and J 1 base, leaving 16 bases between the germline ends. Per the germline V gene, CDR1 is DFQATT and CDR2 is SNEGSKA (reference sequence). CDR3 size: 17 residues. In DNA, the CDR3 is TGCAGTGCTAGTCAGCACAGGGAAGGGTCCTATAATTCACCCCTCCACTTT. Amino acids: CSASQHREGSYNSPLHF.

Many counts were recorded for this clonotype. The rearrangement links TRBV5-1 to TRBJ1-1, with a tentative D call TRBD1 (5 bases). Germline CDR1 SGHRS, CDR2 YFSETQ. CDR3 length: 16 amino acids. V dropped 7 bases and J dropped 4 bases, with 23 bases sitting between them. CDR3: CASFKGTGTSGTEAFF. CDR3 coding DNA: TGCGCCAGCTTTAAGGGAACAGGAACCTCGGGCACTGAAGCTTTCTTT.

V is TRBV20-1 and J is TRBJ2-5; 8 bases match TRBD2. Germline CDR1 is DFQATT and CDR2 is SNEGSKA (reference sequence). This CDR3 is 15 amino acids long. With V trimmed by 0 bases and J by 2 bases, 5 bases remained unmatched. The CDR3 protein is CSARDFVAGQETQYF. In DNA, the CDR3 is TGCAGTGCTAGAGATTTTGTAGCGGGACAAGAGACCCAGTACTTC.

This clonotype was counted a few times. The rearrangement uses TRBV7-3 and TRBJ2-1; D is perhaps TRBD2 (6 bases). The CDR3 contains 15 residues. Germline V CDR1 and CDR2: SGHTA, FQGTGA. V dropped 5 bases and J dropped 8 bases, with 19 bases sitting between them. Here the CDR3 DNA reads TGTGCCAGCAGCGCAAGGGGACGGGAGAACGATGAGCAGTTCTTC. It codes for CASSARGRENDEQFF.

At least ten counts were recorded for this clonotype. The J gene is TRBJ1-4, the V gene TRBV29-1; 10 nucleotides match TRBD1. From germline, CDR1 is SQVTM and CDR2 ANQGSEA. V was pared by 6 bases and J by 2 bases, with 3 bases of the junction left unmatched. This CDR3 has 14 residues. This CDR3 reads CSVGGQGTNEKLFF. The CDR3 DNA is TGCAGCGTCGGGGGACAGGGGACTAATGAAAAACTGTTTTTT.

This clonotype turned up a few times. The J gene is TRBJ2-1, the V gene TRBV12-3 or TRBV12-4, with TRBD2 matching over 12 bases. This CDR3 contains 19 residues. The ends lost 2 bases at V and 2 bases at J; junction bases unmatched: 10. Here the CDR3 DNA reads TGTGCCAGCAGTTTAAGCGGGCTAGCGGGGGGGGTTGCCTACAATGAGCAGTTCTTC. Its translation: CASSLSGLAGGVAYNEQFF.

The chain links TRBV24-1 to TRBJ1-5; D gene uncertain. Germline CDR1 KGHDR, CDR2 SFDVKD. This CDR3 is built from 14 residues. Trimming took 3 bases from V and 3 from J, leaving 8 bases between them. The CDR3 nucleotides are TGTGCCACCAGTGATCCCCGGAACAATCAGCCCCAGCATTTT. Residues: CATSDPRNNQPQHF.

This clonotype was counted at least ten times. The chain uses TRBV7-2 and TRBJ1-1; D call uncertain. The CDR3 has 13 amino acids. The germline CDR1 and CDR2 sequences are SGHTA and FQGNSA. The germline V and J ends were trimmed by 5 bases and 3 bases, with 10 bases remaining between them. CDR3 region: CASSPERDTEAFF. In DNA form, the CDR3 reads TGTGCCAGCAGCCCCGAACGGGACACTGAAGCTTTCTTT.

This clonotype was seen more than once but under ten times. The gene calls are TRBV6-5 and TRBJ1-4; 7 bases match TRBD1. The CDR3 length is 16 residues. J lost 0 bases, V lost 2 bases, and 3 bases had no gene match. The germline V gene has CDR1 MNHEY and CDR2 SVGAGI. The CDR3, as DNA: TGTGCCAGCAGTTACGAGGGACAGCCAACTAATGAAAAACTGTTTTTT. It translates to CASSYEGQPTNEKLFF.